This TCR beta chain stems from a study of shared clonotypes between healthy human individuals. This CDR3 comprises 16 residues. V was cut by 0 bases and J by 0 bases, with 11 bases left in between. The germline V gene has CDR1 SGDLS and CDR2 YYNGEE. Naive-designated CD8 cells lacked CD45RO, were positively enriched for CCR7, and omitted terminally differentiated effector memory CD45RA+ cells. Data came from immunoSEQ multiplex PCR; TCRdb stores just in-frame clones and leaves some out. The table lists fewer than 850,000 clones, about 96% of them singletons, with about 0.25% in the top ten. Study results and limitations: In a handful of donors, around 5% of naive CD4 clonotypes appeared in common.

Notes on this clone: Its antigen is undetermined.

The chain recombines TRBV9 with TRBJ2-3; TRBD2 might be the D (5 bases). This TCR was recovered from a young man in good health. Sequencing was performed on naive CD8+ T cells sorted from blood. This chain's CDR3 is CASSVDRETSTDTQYF. The CDR3 DNA is TGTGCCAGCAGCGTAGATAGGGAGACTAGCACAGATACGCAGTATTTT.